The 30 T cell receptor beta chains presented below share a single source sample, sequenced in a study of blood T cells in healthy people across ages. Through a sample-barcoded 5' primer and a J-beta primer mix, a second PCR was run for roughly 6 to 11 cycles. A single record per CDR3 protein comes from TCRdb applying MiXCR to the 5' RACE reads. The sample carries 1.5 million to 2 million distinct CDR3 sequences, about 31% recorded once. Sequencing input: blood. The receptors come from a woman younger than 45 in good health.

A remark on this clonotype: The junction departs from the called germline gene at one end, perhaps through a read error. CDR3 residues: CARSRTRLVNEQFF. CDR3 nucleotide sequence: TGTGCCCGCAGCCGAACCAGACTAGTGAATGAGCAGTTCTTC. This sequence joins TRBV7-2 and TRBJ2-1; D may be TRBD2 (6 bases). From germline, CDR1 is SGHTA and CDR2 FQGNSA. This CDR3 has 14 amino acids.

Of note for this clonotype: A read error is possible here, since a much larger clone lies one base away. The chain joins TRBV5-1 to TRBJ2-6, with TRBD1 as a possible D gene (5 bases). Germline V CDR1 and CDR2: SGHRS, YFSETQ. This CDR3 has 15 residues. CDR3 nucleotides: TGCGCCAGCAGCTTGGAGTTCTCTGGGGCCAACGTCCCGACTTTC. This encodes CASSLEFSGANVPTF. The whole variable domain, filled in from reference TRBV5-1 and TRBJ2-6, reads KAGVTQTPRYLIKTRGQQVTLSCSPISGHRSVSWYQQTPGQGLQFLFEYFSETQRNKGNFPGRFSGRQFSNSRSEMNVSTLELGDSALYLCASSLEFSGANVPTFGAGSRLTVL.

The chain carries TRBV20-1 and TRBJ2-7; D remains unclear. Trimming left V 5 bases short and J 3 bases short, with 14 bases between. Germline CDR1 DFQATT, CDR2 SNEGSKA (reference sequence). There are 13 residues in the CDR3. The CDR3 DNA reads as TGCAGTGCTCGACATCGCTACATCTACGAGCAGTACTTC. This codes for CSARHRYIYEQYF.

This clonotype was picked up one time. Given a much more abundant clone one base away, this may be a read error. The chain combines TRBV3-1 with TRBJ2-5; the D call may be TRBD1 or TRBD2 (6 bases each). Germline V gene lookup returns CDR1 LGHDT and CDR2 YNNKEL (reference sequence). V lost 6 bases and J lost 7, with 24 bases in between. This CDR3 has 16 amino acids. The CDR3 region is CASSQPLGGLRGTQYF. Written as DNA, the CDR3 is TGTGCCAGCAGTCAACCACTGGGGGGCCTAAGAGGGACCCAGTACTTC.

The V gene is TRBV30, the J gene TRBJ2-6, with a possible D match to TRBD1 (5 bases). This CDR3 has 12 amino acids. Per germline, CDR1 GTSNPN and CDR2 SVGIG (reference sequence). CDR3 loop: CAQDVGANVLTF. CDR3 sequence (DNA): TGTGCACAGGATGTGGGGGCCAACGTCCTGACTTTC.

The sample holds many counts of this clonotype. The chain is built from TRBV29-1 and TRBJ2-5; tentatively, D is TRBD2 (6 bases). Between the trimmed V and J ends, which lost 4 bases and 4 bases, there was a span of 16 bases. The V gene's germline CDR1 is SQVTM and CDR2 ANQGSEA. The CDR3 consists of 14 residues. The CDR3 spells CSVAVPGRPETQYF. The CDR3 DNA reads TGCAGCGTTGCCGTCCCGGGGAGGCCAGAGACCCAGTACTTC.

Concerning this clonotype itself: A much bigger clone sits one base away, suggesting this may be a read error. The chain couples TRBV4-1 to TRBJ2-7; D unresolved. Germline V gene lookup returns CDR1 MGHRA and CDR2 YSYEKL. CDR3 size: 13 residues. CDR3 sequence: CTSSPGPLYEQYF. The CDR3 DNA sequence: TGCACCAGCAGCCCCGGACCACTCTACGAGCAGTACTTC.

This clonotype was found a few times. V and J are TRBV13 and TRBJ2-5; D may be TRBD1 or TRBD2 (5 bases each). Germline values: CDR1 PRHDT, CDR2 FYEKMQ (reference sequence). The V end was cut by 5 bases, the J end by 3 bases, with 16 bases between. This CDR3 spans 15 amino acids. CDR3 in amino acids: CASSPGTNYKETQYF. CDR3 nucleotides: TGTGCCAGCAGCCCCGGGACCAATTACAAAGAGACCCAGTACTTC.

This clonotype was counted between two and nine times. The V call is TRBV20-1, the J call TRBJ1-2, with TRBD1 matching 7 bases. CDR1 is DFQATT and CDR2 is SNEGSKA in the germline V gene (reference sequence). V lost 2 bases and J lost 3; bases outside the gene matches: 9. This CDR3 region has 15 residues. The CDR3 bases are TGCAGTGCTAGACCCCAGGGGGATTCGGACTATGGCTACACCTTC. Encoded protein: CSARPQGDSDYGYTF.

The CDR3 DNA reads as TGCAGTGCTAGGGACAGGGGGGACGGGGAGCTGTTTTTT. Translation gives CSARDRGDGELFF. V gene TRBV20-1 combines with J gene TRBJ2-2; 10 bases match TRBD1. The CDR3 is 13 amino acids. The V segment lost 3 bases and the J segment 7 bases; nucleotides outside the gene matches: 2. Germline assignment: CDR1 DFQATT and CDR2 SNEGSKA (reference sequence).

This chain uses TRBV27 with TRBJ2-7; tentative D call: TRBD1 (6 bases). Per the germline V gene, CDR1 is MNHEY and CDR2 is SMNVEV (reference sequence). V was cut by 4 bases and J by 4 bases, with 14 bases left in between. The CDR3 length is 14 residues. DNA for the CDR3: TGTGCCAGCAGTTGGGGGCCAATTCGATACGAGCAGTACTTC. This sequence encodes CASSWGPIRYEQYF.

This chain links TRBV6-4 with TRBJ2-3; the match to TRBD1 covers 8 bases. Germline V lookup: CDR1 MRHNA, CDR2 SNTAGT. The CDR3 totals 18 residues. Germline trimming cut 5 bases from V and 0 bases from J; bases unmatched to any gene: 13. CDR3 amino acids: CASSFLGPGGVSTDTQYF. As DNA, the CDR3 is TGTGCCAGCAGTTTCTTGGGGCCAGGGGGCGTTAGCACAGATACGCAGTATTTT.

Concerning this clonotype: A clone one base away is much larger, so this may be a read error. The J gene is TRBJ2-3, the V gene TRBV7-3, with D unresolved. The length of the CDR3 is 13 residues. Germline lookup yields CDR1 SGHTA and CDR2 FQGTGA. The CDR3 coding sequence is TGTACCAGCAGCCTCCAGGTCACAGATACGCAGTATTTT. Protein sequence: CTSSLQVTDTQYF.

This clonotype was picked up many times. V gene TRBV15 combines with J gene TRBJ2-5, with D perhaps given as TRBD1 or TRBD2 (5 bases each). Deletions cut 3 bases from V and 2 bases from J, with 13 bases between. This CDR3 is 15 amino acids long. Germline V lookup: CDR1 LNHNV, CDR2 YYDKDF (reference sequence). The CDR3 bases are TGTGCCACCAGCAGGGACGGGGCACCACAAGAGACCCAGTACTTC. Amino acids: CATSRDGAPQETQYF.

This chain's CDR3 is CASPSAIQETQYF. CDR3 coding DNA: TGTGCCAGTCCTAGTGCCATCCAAGAGACCCAGTACTTC. J is TRBJ2-5 and V is TRBV14, with D unresolved. Between the trimmed V and J ends, which lost 9 bases and 1 base, there was a span of 12 bases. Germline V gene lookup returns CDR1 SGHDN and CDR2 FVKESK. This CDR3 comprises 13 residues. The variable domain in full, with the rest retrieved from reference TRBV14 and TRBJ2-5, is EAGVTQFPSHSVIEKGQTVTLRCDPISGHDNLYWYRRVMGKEIKFLLHFVKESKQDESGMPNNRFLAERTGGTYSTLKVQPAELEDSGVYFCASPSAIQETQYFGPGTRLLVL.

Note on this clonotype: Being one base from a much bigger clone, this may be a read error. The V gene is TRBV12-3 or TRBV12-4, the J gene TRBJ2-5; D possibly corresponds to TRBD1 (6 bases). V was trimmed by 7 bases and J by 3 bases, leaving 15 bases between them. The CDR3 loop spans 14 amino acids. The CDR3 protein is CASTLRGSEETQYF. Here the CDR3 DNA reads TGTGCCAGCACCCTGAGGGGGAGCGAAGAGACCCAGTACTTC.

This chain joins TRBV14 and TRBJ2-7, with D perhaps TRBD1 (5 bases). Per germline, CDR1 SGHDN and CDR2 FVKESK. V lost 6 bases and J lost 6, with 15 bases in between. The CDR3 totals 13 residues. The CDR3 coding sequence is TGTGCCAGCAGGCAGACAGTTGATATCGAGCAGTACTTC. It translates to CASRQTVDIEQYF.

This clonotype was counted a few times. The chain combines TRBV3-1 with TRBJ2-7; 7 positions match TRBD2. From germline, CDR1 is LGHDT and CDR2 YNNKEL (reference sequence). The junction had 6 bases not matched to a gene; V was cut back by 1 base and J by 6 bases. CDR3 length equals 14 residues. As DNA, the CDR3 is TGTGCCAGCAGCCAAGCACTAGCGAGGGGCGAGCAGTACTTC. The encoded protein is CASSQALARGEQYF.

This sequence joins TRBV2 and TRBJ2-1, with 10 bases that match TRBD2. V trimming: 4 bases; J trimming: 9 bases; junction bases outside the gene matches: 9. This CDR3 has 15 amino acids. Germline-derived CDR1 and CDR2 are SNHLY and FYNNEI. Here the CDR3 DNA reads TGTGCCAGCAGTGCTGTTAGAGCGGGGGGGCCTGAGCAGTTCTTC. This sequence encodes CASSAVRAGGPEQFF.

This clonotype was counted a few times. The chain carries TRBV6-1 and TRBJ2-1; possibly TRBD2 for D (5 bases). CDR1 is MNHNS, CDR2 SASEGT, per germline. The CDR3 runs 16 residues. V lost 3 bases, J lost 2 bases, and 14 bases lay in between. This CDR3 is CASSDRRGSTYNEQFF. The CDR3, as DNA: TGTGCCAGCAGTGACCGAAGAGGGAGCACCTACAATGAGCAGTTCTTC.

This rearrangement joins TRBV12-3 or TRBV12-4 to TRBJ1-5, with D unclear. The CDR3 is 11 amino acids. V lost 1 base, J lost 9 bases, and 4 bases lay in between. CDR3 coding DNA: TGTGCCAGCAGTTTAGGATGGCCCCAGCATTTT. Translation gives CASSLGWPQHF.

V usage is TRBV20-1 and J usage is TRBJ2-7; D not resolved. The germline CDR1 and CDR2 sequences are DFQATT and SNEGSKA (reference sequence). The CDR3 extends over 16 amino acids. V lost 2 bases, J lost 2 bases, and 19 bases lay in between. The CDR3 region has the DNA TGCAGTGCTAGATTACCTTTTGGCCGGTCCCCCTACGAGCAGTACTTC. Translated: CSARLPFGRSPYEQYF.

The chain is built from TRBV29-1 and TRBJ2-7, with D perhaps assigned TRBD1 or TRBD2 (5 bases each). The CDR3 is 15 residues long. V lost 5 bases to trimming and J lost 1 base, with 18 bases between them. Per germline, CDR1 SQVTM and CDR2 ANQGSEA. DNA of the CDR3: TGCAGCGTTAATACCGGGACGGATCCTTCCTACGAGCAGTACTTC. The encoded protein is CSVNTGTDPSYEQYF.

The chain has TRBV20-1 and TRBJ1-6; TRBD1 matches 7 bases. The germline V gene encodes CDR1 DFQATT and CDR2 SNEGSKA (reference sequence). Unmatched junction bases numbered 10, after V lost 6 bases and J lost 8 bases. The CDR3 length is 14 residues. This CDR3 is CSAPKGALDSPLHF. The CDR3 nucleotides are TGCAGTGCCCCGAAGGGGGCTTTGGATTCACCCCTCCACTTT.

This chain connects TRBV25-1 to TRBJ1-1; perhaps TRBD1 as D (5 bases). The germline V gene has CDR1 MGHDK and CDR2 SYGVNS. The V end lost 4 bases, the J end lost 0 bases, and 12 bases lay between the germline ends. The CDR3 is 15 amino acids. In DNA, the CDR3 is TGTGCCAGCAGTGTATTTGGAGGGGTGAACACTGAAGCTTTCTTT. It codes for CASSVFGGVNTEAFF.

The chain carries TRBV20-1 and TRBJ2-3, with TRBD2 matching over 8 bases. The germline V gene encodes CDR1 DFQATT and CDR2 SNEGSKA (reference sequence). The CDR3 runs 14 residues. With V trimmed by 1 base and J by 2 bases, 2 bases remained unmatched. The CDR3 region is CSARVAGPTDTQYF. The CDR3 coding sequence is TGCAGTGCTAGAGTAGCGGGACCCACAGATACGCAGTATTTT.

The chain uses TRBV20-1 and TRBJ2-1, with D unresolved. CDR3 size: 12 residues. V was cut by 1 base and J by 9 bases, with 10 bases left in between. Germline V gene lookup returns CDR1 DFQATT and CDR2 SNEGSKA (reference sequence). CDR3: CSARGLPFEQFF. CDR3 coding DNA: TGCAGTGCTAGAGGACTCCCGTTTGAGCAGTTCTTC.

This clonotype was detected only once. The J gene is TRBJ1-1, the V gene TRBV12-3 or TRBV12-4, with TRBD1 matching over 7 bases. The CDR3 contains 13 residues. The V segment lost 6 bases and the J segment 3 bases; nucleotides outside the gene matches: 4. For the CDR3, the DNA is TGTGCCAGCAGATACAGGGGTGACACTGAAGCTTTCTTT. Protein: CASRYRGDTEAFF.

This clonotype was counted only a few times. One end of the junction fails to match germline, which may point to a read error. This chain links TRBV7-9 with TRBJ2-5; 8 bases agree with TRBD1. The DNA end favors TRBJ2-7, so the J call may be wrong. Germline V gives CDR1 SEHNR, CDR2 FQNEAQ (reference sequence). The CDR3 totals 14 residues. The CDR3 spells CVSSFAGGSYEQYF. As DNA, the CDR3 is TGTGTCAGCAGCTTCGCAGGGGGCAGTTACGAGCAGTACTTC.

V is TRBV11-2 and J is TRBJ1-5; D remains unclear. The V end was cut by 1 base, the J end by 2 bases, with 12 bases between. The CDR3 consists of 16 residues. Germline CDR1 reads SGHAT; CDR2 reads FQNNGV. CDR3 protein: CASSLGGFGRNQPQHF. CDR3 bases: TGTGCCAGCAGCTTAGGCGGTTTTGGCCGCAATCAGCCCCAGCATTTT.